This TCR beta chain emerged from a study of HIV-infected patients and healthy controls. Reverse transcription used 500 to 550 ng RNA and constant-region primers for alpha and beta. Separate chain-specific third strand synthesis with multiplexing indices produced the alpha and beta libraries. A single record per CDR3 protein comes from TCRdb applying MiXCR to the 5' RACE reads. The data contain some 13,000 distinct CDR3 sequences, 9.9% of them seen just once; the ten biggest clones take up 6.5% to 7.5%. Whole blood was used without fractionation, so all unsorted peripheral T cells were included. Per the germline V gene, CDR1 is SGHVS and CDR2 is FQNEAQ. This CDR3 spans 14 amino acids. V was shortened by 4 bases and J by 9 bases, with 13 bases between the two germline ends. Study outcomes and limitations: MAIT alpha-chain CDR3s were frequent in healthy controls, depleted in HIV+. Compared with untreated HIV+ repertoires, healthy controls showed roughly threefold more distinct CDR3s and higher Shannon diversity. Mean usage of eight alpha and eight beta V genes differed significantly in HIV-infected patients versus controls. No HLA typing of donors was done in this study.

In this sample, this clonotype turned up many times. No antigen is known for it. Sequencing input: blood. This clonotype was sampled from an adult in good health. This sequence joins TRBV7-8 and TRBJ1-6, with D perhaps matching TRBD1 (5 bases). The CDR3 region is CASSSTEGRSPLHF. CDR3 nucleotide sequence: TGTGCCAGCAGCTCAACTGAGGGGCGTTCACCCCTCCACTTT.